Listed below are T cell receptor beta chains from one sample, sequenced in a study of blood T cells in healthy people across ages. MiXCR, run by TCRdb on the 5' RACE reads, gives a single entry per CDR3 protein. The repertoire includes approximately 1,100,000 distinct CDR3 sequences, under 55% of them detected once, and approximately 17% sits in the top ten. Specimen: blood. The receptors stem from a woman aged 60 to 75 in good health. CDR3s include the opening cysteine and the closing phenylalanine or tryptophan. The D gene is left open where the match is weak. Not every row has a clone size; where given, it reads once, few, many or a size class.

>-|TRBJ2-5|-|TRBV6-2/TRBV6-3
CASIWGWHRNQETQYF
TGTGCCAGCATTTGGGGCTGGCACCGGAACCAAGAGACCCAGTACTTC
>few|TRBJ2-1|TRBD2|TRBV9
CASSVELGGTSGTNEQFF
TGTGCCAGCAGCGTAGAGTTAGGGGGGACTAGCGGGACGAATGAGCAGTTCTTC
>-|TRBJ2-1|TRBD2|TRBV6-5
CASSSAAGGIDEQFF
TGTGCCAGCAGTTCTGCAGCGGGAGGGATAGATGAGCAGTTCTTC
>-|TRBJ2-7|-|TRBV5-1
CASSLIPPGTNEQYF
TGCGCCAGCAGCTTGATCCCCCCCGGGACAAACGAGCAGTACTTC
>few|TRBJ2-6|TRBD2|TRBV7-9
CASSVSGRGAGANVLTF
TGTGCCAGCAGCGTTAGCGGGAGAGGCGCTGGGGCCAACGTCCTGACTTTC
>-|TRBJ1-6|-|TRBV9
CASSVGGRRNLDSPLHF
TGTGCCAGCAGCGTCGGGGGTCGAAGAAATCTCGACTCACCCCTCCACTTT
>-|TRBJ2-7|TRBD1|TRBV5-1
CASSDGTGGFYEQYF
TGTGCCAGCAGTGATGGGACAGGGGGCTTTTACGAGCAGTACTTC
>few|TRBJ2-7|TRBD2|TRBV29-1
CSVEDPGTSGYEQYF
TGCAGCGTTGAAGATCCCGGGACTAGCGGCTACGAGCAGTACTTC
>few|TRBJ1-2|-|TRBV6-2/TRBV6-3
CASSSYRDYGYTF
TGTGCCAGCAGCTCCTACAGGGACTATGGCTACACCTTC
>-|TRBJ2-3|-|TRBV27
CACSHRTPSTDTQYF
TGTGCCTGCAGCCATCGGACTCCTAGCACAGATACGCAGTATTTT
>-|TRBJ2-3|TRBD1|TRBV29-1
CSARDRGPDTQYF
TGCAGCGCCCGGGACAGGGGGCCAGATACGCAGTATTTT
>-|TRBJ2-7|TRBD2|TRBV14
CASSPISGGSYAYEQYF
TGTGCCAGCAGCCCTATTTCCGGCGGGAGTTACGCCTACGAGCAGTACTTC
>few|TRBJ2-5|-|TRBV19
CASSSQGYEEQYF
TGTGCCAGTAGTAGCCAGGGCTACGAGGAGCAGTACTTC
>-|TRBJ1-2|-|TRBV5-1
CASSLDPGVGNYGYTF
TGCGCCAGCAGCTTGGACCCGGGGGTCGGGAACTATGGCTACACCTTC
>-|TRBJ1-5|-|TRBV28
CASSSIRVSDQPQHF
TGTGCCAGCAGTTCGATAAGGGTCTCGGATCAGCCCCAGCATTTT
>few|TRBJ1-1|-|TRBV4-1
CASRRTRDAWTEAFF
TGCGCCAGCAGGCGAACAAGGGACGCTTGGACTGAAGCTTTCTTT
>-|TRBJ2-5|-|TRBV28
CASSLLGKQETQYF
TGTGCCAGCAGTTTGTTAGGGAAACAAGAGACCCAGTACTTC
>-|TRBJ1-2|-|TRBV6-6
CASKRQAGGYTF
TGTGCCAGCAAAAGACAGGCGGGTGGCTACACCTTC
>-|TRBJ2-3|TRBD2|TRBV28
CASSFGGSRADTQYF
TGTGCCAGCAGTTTTGGCGGGAGTCGCGCAGATACGCAGTATTTT
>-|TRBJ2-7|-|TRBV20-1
CSATRTAIYEQYF
TGCAGTGCTACCAGGACAGCTATTTACGAGCAGTACTTC
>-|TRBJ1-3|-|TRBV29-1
CSVEQGGGNTIYF
TGCAGCGTTGAACAGGGTGGAGGAAACACCATATATTTT
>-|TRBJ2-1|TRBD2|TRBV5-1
CASSVAGEGGEQFF
TGCGCCAGCAGCGTTGCGGGAGAGGGAGGTGAGCAGTTCTTC
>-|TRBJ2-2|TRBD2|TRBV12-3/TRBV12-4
CASREDGRYGELFF
TGTGCCAGCAGGGAGGACGGGAGGTACGGGGAGCTGTTTTTT
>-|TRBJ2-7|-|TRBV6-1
CASSDHWTKTYEQYF
TGTGCCAGCAGTGACCATTGGACGAAAACCTACGAGCAGTACTTC
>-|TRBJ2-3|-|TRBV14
CASSQDGYADTQYF
TGTGCCAGCAGCCAAGATGGGTACGCAGATACGCAGTATTTT
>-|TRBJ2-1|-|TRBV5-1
CASSLDSASDALSYNEQFF
TGCGCCAGCAGCTTGGATTCGGCTAGCGACGCCCTCTCCTACAATGAGCAGTTCTTC
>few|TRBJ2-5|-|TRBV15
CATSRDRGFVETQYF
TGTGCCACCAGCAGAGATCGAGGGTTTGTGGAGACCCAGTACTTC